These 27 T cell receptor beta chains share one sample of origin, sequenced in a study of T cell clonotyping in hematopoietic cell transplantation. Profiled with immunoSEQ multiplex PCR; TCRdb holds only in-frame clones, not every one. This table holds some 4,500 clones, over 75% found once. Sequences were derived from peripheral blood mononuclear cells, sampled 180 days after allogeneic stem cell transplant. These receptors were obtained from a male patient between 60 and 69 years old who had an allogeneic stem cell transplant from an unrelated donor, so T cells may come from the graft donor. Some clones in this sample may be carry-over from other donors' samples.

This chain connects TRBV5-1 to TRBJ2-3; possibly TRBD2 for D (5 bases). Germline V gives CDR1 SGHRS, CDR2 YFSETQ. This CDR3 is 15 amino acids long. V lost 1 base and J lost 0, with 9 bases in between. As DNA, the CDR3 is TGCGCCAGCAGCTTGATTGGAGGCAGCACAGATACGCAGTATTTT. It translates to CASSLIGGSTDTQYF.

This clone is a singleton in its sample. J is TRBJ2-2 and V is TRBV27; TRBD1 matches 8 bases. Germline CDR1 and CDR2: MNHEY and SMNVEV (reference sequence). Trimming at V came to 3 bases and at J to 5 bases, leaving 2 bases not matched to a gene. There are 14 residues in the CDR3. The CDR3 coding sequence is TGTGCCAGCAGTTTCCGACAGGGGACCGGGGAGCTGTTTTTT. Protein sequence: CASSFRQGTGELFF.

The genes are TRBV2 and TRBJ2-2; unclear D gene. The CDR3 spans 13 residues. V was trimmed by 3 bases and J by 9 bases, leaving 11 bases between them. Germline lookup yields CDR1 SNHLY and CDR2 FYNNEI. CDR3 nucleotides: TGTGCCAGCAGTGACGGCAAGTCCCGGGAGCTGTTTTTT. Protein sequence: CASSDGKSRELFF.

The CDR3, as DNA: TGTGCCAGCAGTGAGCCCCAAAAGACAGATACGCAGTATTTT. Translating it yields CASSEPQKTDTQYF. The chain has TRBV25-1 and TRBJ2-3; unclear D gene. V lost 3 bases to trimming and J lost 3 bases, with 10 bases between them. Germline lookup yields CDR1 MGHDK and CDR2 SYGVNS. The CDR3 is 14 amino acids.

This clone was recorded only once. V and J are TRBV19 and TRBJ2-1; no clear D. V was pared by 6 bases and J by 2 bases, with 5 bases between. CDR1 LNHDA and CDR2 SQIVND come from the germline V gene (reference sequence). The CDR3 has 12 residues. The CDR3: CASRDPYNEQFF. The CDR3 nucleotides are TGTGCCAGTAGGGATCCCTACAATGAGCAGTTCTTC.

V gene TRBV25-1 combines with J gene TRBJ2-6; D possibly corresponds to TRBD1 (5 bases). The ends were cut back, 8 bases at V and 4 bases at J, with 9 bases in the middle. CDR1 and CDR2 (germline): MGHDK, SYGVNS. This CDR3 is 13 amino acids long. DNA for the CDR3: TGTGCCAGCGCAGGGCCCGGGGCCAACGTCCTGACTTTC. Amino acids: CASAGPGANVLTF.

The V and J genes are TRBV2 and TRBJ2-7, with D possibly TRBD1 on 6 matching bases. Looked up from germline, CDR1 is SNHLY and CDR2 is FYNNEI. Trimming pared 7 bases from V and 3 bases from J, leaving 10 bases between. The CDR3 length is 12 residues. CDR3 nucleotide sequence: TGTGCCAGCAAGGACAGTCACTACGAGCAGTACTTC. Protein product: CASKDSHYEQYF.

The chain uses TRBV19 and TRBJ1-1, with D tentatively TRBD1 (5 bases). This CDR3 spans 15 amino acids. Trimming pared 1 base from V and 0 bases from J, leaving 9 bases between. Germline V gives CDR1 LNHDA, CDR2 SQIVND (reference sequence). Written as DNA, the CDR3 is TGTGCCAGTAGTATAGTTACAGGCTTGAACACTGAAGCTTTCTTT. It encodes CASSIVTGLNTEAFF.

V is TRBV5-1 and J is TRBJ1-2; D is perhaps TRBD1 (6 bases). Germline CDR1 reads SGHRS; CDR2 reads YFSETQ. The CDR3 length is 15 residues. Trimming stripped 0 bases from V and 2 bases from J, with 11 bases between. The CDR3 spells CASSLGWGPNYGYTF. In DNA, the CDR3 is TGCGCCAGCAGCTTGGGGTGGGGGCCCAACTATGGCTACACCTTC.

The V call is TRBV9, the J call TRBJ2-1, with 10 bases identical to TRBD1. The J segment lost 7 bases and the V segment lost 0 bases, leaving 10 bases of the junction unmatched. The CDR3 has 17 amino acids. CDR1 is SGDLS, CDR2 YYNGEE, per germline. The CDR3 here is CASSVEVGGQGTNEQFF. The CDR3 bases are TGTGCCAGCAGCGTAGAGGTTGGGGGACAGGGGACGAATGAGCAGTTCTTC.

The genes are TRBV7-9 and TRBJ1-6; no clear D. V was cut by 1 base and J by 5 bases, with 12 bases left in between. The length of the CDR3 is 16 residues. From germline, CDR1 is SEHNR and CDR2 FQNEAQ (reference sequence). This CDR3 is CASSLGSTKDNSPLHF. The CDR3, as DNA: TGTGCCAGCAGCTTAGGAAGCACAAAGGATAATTCACCCCTCCACTTT.

This chain uses TRBV30 with TRBJ1-1; D perhaps matches TRBD1 (6 bases). Trimming took off 1 base at V and 3 bases at J, with 9 bases between the two ends. The germline V gene encodes CDR1 GTSNPN and CDR2 SVGIG (reference sequence). The CDR3 contains 13 residues. The CDR3 sequence is CAWSAQGDTEAFF. The CDR3 DNA reads as TGTGCCTGGAGTGCACAGGGAGACACTGAAGCTTTCTTT.

The gene calls are TRBV10-3 and TRBJ2-7; 9 nucleotides agree with TRBD2. The germline V gene encodes CDR1 ENHRY and CDR2 SYGVKD. This CDR3 comprises 14 residues. With V trimmed by 8 bases and J by 5 bases, 10 bases remained unmatched. CDR3 loop: CAIATAGGENEQYF. The CDR3 DNA sequence: TGTGCCATCGCCACGGCGGGAGGGGAAAACGAGCAGTACTTC.

The rearrangement joins TRBV4-3 to TRBJ1-2; 9 positions match TRBD1. CDR3 length equals 16 residues. Per germline, CDR1 LGHNA and CDR2 YSLEER. The trim removed 1 base at V and 6 bases at J, leaving 9 bases unmatched. The DNA for the CDR3 is TGCGCCAGCAGCCAAGGACTTGGGGACAGGGTAAATGGCTACACCTTC. Protein product: CASSQGLGDRVNGYTF.

V usage is TRBV6-6 and J usage is TRBJ2-1; 10 positions agree with TRBD2. Germline lookup yields CDR1 MNHNY and CDR2 SVGAGI (reference sequence). CDR3 length: 15 amino acids. V lost 5 bases to trimming and J lost 7 bases; unmatched junction nucleotides: 8. This chain's CDR3 is CASSISGGAANEQFF. CDR3 bases: TGTGCCAGCAGTATCAGCGGGGGGGCTGCAAATGAGCAGTTCTTC.

This chain connects TRBV23-1 to TRBJ2-7; maybe TRBD2 (5 bases). TRBV23-1 is an ORF; its function is uncertain. This CDR3 has 16 amino acids. V was pared by 3 bases and J by 3 bases, with 18 bases between. The CDR3 sequence is CASSQMEKGVDYEQYF. DNA for the CDR3: TGCGCCAGCAGTCAGATGGAGAAGGGAGTTGACTACGAGCAGTACTTC.

The chain combines TRBV5-1 with TRBJ2-7; 9 bases match TRBD2. The germline V gene encodes CDR1 SGHRS and CDR2 YFSETQ. The J segment lost 3 bases and the V segment lost 4 bases, leaving 8 bases of the junction unmatched. The CDR3 sequence is 15 residues long. Here the CDR3 DNA reads TGCGCCAGCAGCCCGGGGGAGCGGGGGGTCTACGAGCAGTACTTC. This translates into CASSPGERGVYEQYF.

This clone was observed a handful of times. This rearrangement joins TRBV11-3 to TRBJ1-6; perhaps TRBD1 as D (5 bases). The ends were cut back, 2 bases at V and 8 bases at J, with 10 bases in the middle. The CDR3 is made up of 14 amino acids. Germline V gene lookup returns CDR1 SGHNT and CDR2 YENEEA. Written as DNA, the CDR3 is TGTGCCAGCAGCTTAACGGGCAGGGATTCACCCCTCCACTTT. Protein product: CASSLTGRDSPLHF.

The CDR3 DNA reads as TGTGCCAGCTCACCATGGAGGGACAGGCCCTACGAGCAGTACTTC. Translated: CASSPWRDRPYEQYF. The chain couples TRBV18 to TRBJ2-7; TRBD1 agrees at 8 bases. There are 15 residues in the CDR3. V trimming: 2 bases; J trimming: 2 bases; junction bases outside the gene matches: 5. Germline V gene data show CDR1 as KGHSH and CDR2 as LQKENI.

The rearrangement joins TRBV13 to TRBJ1-2, with 9 bases matching TRBD1. The CDR3 extends over 14 amino acids. Germline-derived CDR1 and CDR2 are PRHDT and FYEKMQ (reference sequence). V was pared by 4 bases and J by 6 bases, with 6 bases of the junction left unmatched. CDR3: CASSYRDRDHGYTF. As DNA, the CDR3 is TGTGCCAGCAGCTACCGGGACAGGGACCATGGCTACACCTTC.

J is TRBJ1-5 and V is TRBV7-2, with 8 bases matching TRBD1. The J segment lost 2 bases and the V segment lost 1 base, leaving 1 base of the junction unmatched. The CDR3 has 15 amino acids. Germline V gene sequence: CDR1 SGHTA, CDR2 FQGNSA. Here the CDR3 reads CASSLGQGRNQPQHF. In nucleotides, the CDR3 is TGTGCCAGCAGCTTAGGACAGGGGCGCAATCAGCCCCAGCATTTT.

The chain combines TRBV14 with TRBJ2-3, with 12 bases lining up with TRBD2. Germline values: CDR1 SGHDN, CDR2 FVKESK. J lost 2 bases, V lost 3 bases, and 6 bases had no gene match. The CDR3 totals 17 residues. The CDR3 loop reads CASSQTGLAGFTDTQYF. CDR3 nucleotide sequence: TGTGCCAGCAGCCAGACAGGACTAGCGGGGTTCACAGATACGCAGTATTTT.

The rearrangement links TRBV7-9 to TRBJ2-3; D is unresolved. The germline V gene has CDR1 SEHNR and CDR2 FQNEAQ (reference sequence). This CDR3 has 12 residues. Trimming shortened V by 6 bases and J by 0 bases, and 4 bases separated the two germline ends. CDR3 bases: TGTGCCAGCAGGACTAGCACAGATACGCAGTATTTT. Translated: CASRTSTDTQYF.

This chain uses TRBV28 with TRBJ1-5, with D uncertain. The CDR3 contains 13 residues. The germline CDR1 and CDR2 sequences are MDHEN and SYDVKM. Trimming pared 6 bases from V and 2 bases from J, leaving 8 bases between. This chain's CDR3 is CASRQSRNQPQHF. For the CDR3, the DNA is TGTGCCAGCAGACAGTCCCGCAATCAGCCCCAGCATTTT.

V and J are TRBV13 and TRBJ2-1; 15 positions agree with TRBD2. V dropped 5 bases and J dropped 0; count of bases not matched to a gene: 14. CDR1 and CDR2 from the germline V gene are PRHDT and FYEKMQ (reference sequence). This CDR3 spans 21 amino acids. The CDR3 region is CASSHSVGTSGGYHSYNEQFF. CDR3 DNA sequence: TGTGCCAGCAGCCATTCCGTCGGGACTAGCGGGGGGTACCACTCCTACAATGAGCAGTTCTTC.

This chain links TRBV4-2 with TRBJ2-2, with D possibly matching TRBD2 (6 bases). V dropped 0 bases and J dropped 2 bases, with 10 bases sitting between them. The CDR3 spans 16 residues. From germline, CDR1 is LGHNA and CDR2 YNFKEQ. The CDR3, as DNA: TGTGCCAGCAGCCAAGACGGCGGGGCAAACACCGGGGAGCTGTTTTTT. Residues: CASSQDGGANTGELFF.

The chain links TRBV5-1 to TRBJ2-1, with 7 nucleotides matching TRBD2. Germline V gene lookup returns CDR1 SGHRS and CDR2 YFSETQ. The CDR3 totals 16 residues. The J segment lost 3 bases and the V segment lost 1 base, leaving 7 bases of the junction unmatched. CDR3 bases: TGCGCCAGCAGCTTGAGCCTGCGGGAGATCTACAATGAGCAGTTCTTC. Its protein product is CASSLSLREIYNEQFF.